Listed here are 17 T cell receptor beta chains from one sample, sequenced in a study of identical twins (dated by TCRdb to the mid-2010s). The protocol used for the library was 5' RACE. For sequencing, an Illumina HiSeq 2000 was employed. TCRdb trimmed public reads at Q25 via fastp, called clones via MiXCR and kept in-frame beta chains. Here each entry gathers all rows of one CDR3 protein and keeps the most common genes and DNA. The sample contains 240,000 or so distinct CDR3 sequences, roughly 13% of them found a single time. The top ten clones comprise 4% of the sample. This sample was shared with a second study, whose subject was yellow fever vaccine responses in identical twins.

Sequencing was carried out using memory (CD45RO+) T cells sorted from blood. What this sample's cell subset or site label stands for: CD45RO+ enriched T cells. These receptors were taken from a woman aged 18 to 35 in good health.

This clonotype was picked up many times. The chain is built from TRBV6-6 and TRBJ1-2, with a weak D call TRBD1 (5 bases). CDR1 is MNHNY, CDR2 SVGAGI, per germline (reference sequence). The ends were cut back, 7 bases at V and 6 bases at J, with 12 bases in the middle. This CDR3 is 12 amino acids long. In DNA form, the CDR3 reads TGTGCCAGCATTGCGGGACTTCATGGCTACACCTTC. Encoded protein: CASIAGLHGYTF.

The gene calls are TRBV20-1 and TRBJ2-7; D possibly corresponds to TRBD1 (6 bases). This CDR3 has 12 amino acids. Germline assignment: CDR1 DFQATT and CDR2 SNEGSKA (reference sequence). V lost 4 bases, J lost 6 bases, and 13 bases lay in between. Here the CDR3 reads CSAKAGVREQYF. The CDR3 DNA follows: TGCAGTGCTAAAGCAGGGGTCCGCGAGCAGTACTTC.

This clonotype appeared a few times. The V call is TRBV6-5, the J call TRBJ1-2, with D hard to call. Germline CDR1 MNHEY, CDR2 SVGAGI. The CDR3 has 11 residues. With 4 bases removed from V and 8 bases from J, the gap between germline ends came to 8 bases. The CDR3, as DNA: TGTGCCAGCAGTTCTGGGCGCGGCTACACCTTC. Its translation: CASSSGRGYTF.

This clonotype showed up many times. V gene TRBV28 combines with J gene TRBJ2-5; 11 nucleotides agree with TRBD2. The CDR3 spans 19 residues. The ends lost 4 bases at V and 6 bases at J; junction bases unmatched: 19. Germline loops: CDR1 MDHEN, CDR2 SYDVKM. The CDR3 is CASSYSLGLAESSRKTQYF. In DNA, the CDR3 is TGTGCCAGCAGTTACTCGTTGGGACTAGCGGAATCCTCCAGGAAGACCCAGTACTTC.

The chain uses TRBV29-1 and TRBJ1-1, with TRBD1 matching 7 bases. The CDR3 totals 11 residues. V lost 4 bases, J lost 8 bases, and 4 bases stayed unmatched. Germline CDR1 is SQVTM and CDR2 is ANQGSEA. The CDR3 DNA reads TGCAGCGTTGCCACACAGGGGGAAGCTTTCTTT. Translating it yields CSVATQGEAFF.

This clonotype was seen more than once but under ten times. The chain employs TRBV6-2 or TRBV6-3 and TRBJ2-1; D remains ambiguous. Germline values: CDR1 MNHEY, CDR2 SVGEGT. Trimming left V 8 bases short and J 5 bases short, with 10 bases between. There are 12 residues in the CDR3. The CDR3 sequence is CASERTNNEQFF. CDR3 nucleotides: TGTGCCAGCGAACGGACGAACAATGAGCAGTTCTTC.

The V and J genes are TRBV5-6 and TRBJ2-1; 7 bases line up with TRBD1. Germline assignment: CDR1 SGHDT and CDR2 YYEEEE. This CDR3 is built from 15 residues. V was pared by 4 bases and J by 3 bases, with 7 bases of the junction left unmatched. CDR3 amino acids: CASSAGTESYNEQFF. The CDR3 bases are TGTGCCAGCAGCGCCGGGACAGAAAGCTACAATGAGCAGTTCTTC.

The chain couples TRBV6-1 to TRBJ2-1, with D hard to call. In germline, CDR1 is MNHNS, CDR2 SASEGT. The V end lost 2 bases, the J end lost 10 bases, and 12 bases lay between the germline ends. The CDR3 consists of 13 residues. The DNA of the CDR3 is TGTGCCAGCAGTGAAATGGGGTACGAGGAGCAGTTCTTC. It encodes CASSEMGYEEQFF.

This clonotype has at least ten counts. The genes are TRBV9 and TRBJ2-1; 10 bases align to TRBD2. The V and J ends lost 3 bases and 6 bases, in that order; junction bases with no gene match: 6. The germline V gene encodes CDR1 SGDLS and CDR2 YYNGEE. The length of the CDR3 is 15 residues. CDR3 protein: CASSASGTSVNEQFF. In DNA, the CDR3 is TGTGCCAGCAGCGCCAGCGGGACTAGCGTCAATGAGCAGTTCTTC.

CDR3 nucleotide sequence: TGCAGTGCTAGGCACGGGCGCACCTACGAGCAGTACTTC. Translation: CSARHGRTYEQYF. This chain links TRBV20-1 with TRBJ2-7, with D unclear. Germline CDR1 and CDR2: DFQATT and SNEGSKA (reference sequence). There are 13 residues in the CDR3. The V end lost 3 bases, the J end lost 2 bases, and 11 bases lay between the germline ends.

The table lists this clonotype with a few counts. The DNA of the CDR3 is TGCAGTGCTAGCGGCGCCAACGTCCTGACTTTC. Its protein product is CSASGANVLTF. The V call is TRBV20-1, the J call TRBJ2-6; no firm D call. The CDR3 length is 11 residues. Between the trimmed V and J ends, which lost 3 bases and 7 bases, there was a span of 4 bases. Germline V gives CDR1 DFQATT, CDR2 SNEGSKA (reference sequence).

The chain links TRBV5-1 to TRBJ2-7; the match to TRBD2 covers 8 bases. With 0 bases clipped from V and 1 base from J, the junction kept 6 bases outside the gene matches. The germline V gene has CDR1 SGHRS and CDR2 YFSETQ. CDR3 length equals 16 residues. The CDR3 region is CASSLAGGGGSYEQYF. CDR3 nucleotides: TGCGCCAGCAGCTTGGCCGGCGGCGGGGGGTCCTACGAGCAGTACTTC.

The chain combines TRBV5-1 with TRBJ1-4; D perhaps matches TRBD1 (6 bases). Deletions cut 3 bases from V and 5 bases from J, with 11 bases between. Germline V gene data show CDR1 as SGHRS and CDR2 as YFSETQ. CDR3 length equals 14 residues. The DNA for the CDR3 is TGCGCCAGCAGCTCCGGACAGTTCAATGAAAAACTGTTTTTT. Encoded protein: CASSSGQFNEKLFF. Filled out from reference TRBV5-1 and TRBJ1-4, the complete variable domain reads KAGVTQTPRYLIKTRGQQVTLSCSPISGHRSVSWYQQTPGQGLQFLFEYFSETQRNKGNFPGRFSGRQFSNSRSEMNVSTLELGDSALYLCASSSGQFNEKLFFGSGTQLSVL.

This clonotype was counted a few times. This chain uses TRBV15 with TRBJ2-1; 9 bases agree with TRBD1. Germline values: CDR1 LNHNV, CDR2 YYDKDF (reference sequence). V trimming: 0 bases; J trimming: 9 bases; junction bases outside the gene matches: 6. There are 15 residues in the CDR3. CDR3 coding DNA: TGTGCCACCAGCAGAGATGGAAACAGGGGGCTTGAGCAGTTCTTC. This codes for CATSRDGNRGLEQFF. Drawing the rest from reference TRBV15 and TRBJ2-1, the complete variable domain is DAMVIQNPRYQVTQFGKPVTLSCSQTLNHNVMYWYQQKSSQAPKLLFHYYDKDFNNEADTPDNFQSRRPNTSFCFLDIRSPGLGDTAMYLCATSRDGNRGLEQFFGPGTRLTVL.

This clonotype was found many times. The chain combines TRBV24-1 with TRBJ1-5; 8 bases are shared with TRBD1. The CDR3 loop spans 14 amino acids. V trimming: 3 bases; J trimming: 6 bases; junction bases outside the gene matches: 3. Germline values: CDR1 KGHDR, CDR2 SFDVKD. The CDR3 here is CATSDPGGGQPQHF. The CDR3, as DNA: TGTGCCACCAGTGATCCAGGGGGCGGTCAGCCCCAGCATTTT.

The J gene is TRBJ1-1, the V gene TRBV7-9; weak D call: TRBD1 (5 bases). There are 14 residues in the CDR3. Per germline, CDR1 SEHNR and CDR2 FQNEAQ (reference sequence). The V end lost 2 bases, the J end lost 6 bases, and 13 bases lay between the germline ends. The CDR3: CASSLPGGLSEAFF. The CDR3 DNA follows: TGTGCCAGCAGCTTACCCGGGGGTCTGTCTGAAGCTTTCTTT.

The genes are TRBV4-2 and TRBJ2-5, with 13 positions matching TRBD2. The germline gives CDR1 LGHNA, CDR2 YNFKEQ. The junction had 11 bases not matched to a gene; V was cut back by 1 base and J by 3 bases. The CDR3 covers 19 residues. The CDR3 is CASSQVHPGLAGYKETQYF. CDR3 bases: TGTGCCAGCAGCCAAGTTCATCCGGGACTAGCGGGGTATAAAGAGACCCAGTACTTC.